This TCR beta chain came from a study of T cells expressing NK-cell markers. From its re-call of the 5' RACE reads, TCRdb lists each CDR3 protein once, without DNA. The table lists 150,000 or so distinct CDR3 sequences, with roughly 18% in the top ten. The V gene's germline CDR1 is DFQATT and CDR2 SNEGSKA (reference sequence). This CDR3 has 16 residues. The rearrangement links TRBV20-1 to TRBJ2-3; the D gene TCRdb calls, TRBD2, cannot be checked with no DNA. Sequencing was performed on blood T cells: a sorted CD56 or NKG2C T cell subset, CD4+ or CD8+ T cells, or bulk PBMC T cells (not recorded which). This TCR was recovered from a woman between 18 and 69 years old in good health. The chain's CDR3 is CSAPTPLAGTTDTQYF.